The sequence of this TCR beta chain was determined in a study of OX40 agonist ivuxolimab in advanced cancers. The V segment lost 4 bases and the J segment 9 bases; nucleotides outside the gene matches: 10. This CDR3 region has 15 residues. Germline CDR1 is SGHNT and CDR2 is YYREEE (reference sequence). The data were produced by immunoSEQ multiplex PCR, yet TCRdb's version contains in-frame clones alone and is incomplete. Seen here are 35,000 to 45,000 clones, 82% observed once, and the top ten hold roughly 23%. The rearrangement links TRBV5-4 to TRBJ1-6; 7 bases map to TRBD1. The sample in question was CD4+ or CD8+ T cells sorted from blood, obtained in a trial of the OX40 agonist ivuxolimab. The TCR sequence derives from an adult with an advanced solid tumor such as melanoma, head and neck, liver or kidney cancer. CDR3 sequence: CASSLRTGVGSPLHF. The CDR3, as DNA: TGTGCCAGCAGCCTAAGAACAGGGGTCGGTTCACCCCTCCACTTT. The full variable domain, its missing parts supplied by reference TRBV5-4 and TRBJ1-6, is ETGVTQSPTHLIKTRGQQVTLRCSSQSGHNTVSWYQQALGQGPQFIFQYYREEENGRGNFPPRFSGLQFPNYSSELNVNALELDDSALYLCASSLRTGVGSPLHFGNGTRLTVT.